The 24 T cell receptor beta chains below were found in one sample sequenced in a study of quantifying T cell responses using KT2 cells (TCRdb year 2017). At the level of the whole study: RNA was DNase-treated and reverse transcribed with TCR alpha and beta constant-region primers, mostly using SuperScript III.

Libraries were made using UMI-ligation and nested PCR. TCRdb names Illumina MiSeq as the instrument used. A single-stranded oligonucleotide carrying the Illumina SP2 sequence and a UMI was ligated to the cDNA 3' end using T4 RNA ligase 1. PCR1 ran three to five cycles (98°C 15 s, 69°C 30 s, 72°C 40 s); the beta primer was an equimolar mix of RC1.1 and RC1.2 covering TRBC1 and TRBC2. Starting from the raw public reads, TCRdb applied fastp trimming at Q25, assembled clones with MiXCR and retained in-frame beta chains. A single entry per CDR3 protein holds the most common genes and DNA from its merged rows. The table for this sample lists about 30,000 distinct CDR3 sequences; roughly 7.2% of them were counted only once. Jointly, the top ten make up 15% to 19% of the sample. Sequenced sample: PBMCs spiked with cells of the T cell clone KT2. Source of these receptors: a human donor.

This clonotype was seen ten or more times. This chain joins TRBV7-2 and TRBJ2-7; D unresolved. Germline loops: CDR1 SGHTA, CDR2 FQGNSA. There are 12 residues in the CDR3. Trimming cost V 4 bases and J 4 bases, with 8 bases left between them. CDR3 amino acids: CASSSNTYEQYF. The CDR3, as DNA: TGTGCCAGCAGCTCCAATACGTACGAGCAGTACTTC.

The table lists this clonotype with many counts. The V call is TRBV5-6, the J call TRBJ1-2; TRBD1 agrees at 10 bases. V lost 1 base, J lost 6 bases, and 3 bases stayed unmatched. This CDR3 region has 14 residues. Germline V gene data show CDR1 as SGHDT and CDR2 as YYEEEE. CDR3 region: CASSLRQGADGYTF. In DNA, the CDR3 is TGTGCCAGCAGCTTGAGACAGGGGGCAGATGGCTACACCTTC.

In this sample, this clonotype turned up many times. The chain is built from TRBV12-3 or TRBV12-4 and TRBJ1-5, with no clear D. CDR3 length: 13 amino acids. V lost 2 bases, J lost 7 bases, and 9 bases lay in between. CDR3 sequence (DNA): TGTGCCAGCAGTTTAACAAGTGGGCAGCCCCAGCATTTT. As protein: CASSLTSGQPQHF.

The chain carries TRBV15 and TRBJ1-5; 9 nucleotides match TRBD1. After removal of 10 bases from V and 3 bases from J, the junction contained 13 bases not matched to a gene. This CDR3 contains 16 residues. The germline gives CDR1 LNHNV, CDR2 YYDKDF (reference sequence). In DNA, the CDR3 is TGTGCCATTCCCCGGGACAGGGCCTACCACAATCAGCCCCAGCATTTT. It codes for CAIPRDRAYHNQPQHF.

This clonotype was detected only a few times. CDR3 loop: CASSHHTGELFF. The CDR3 nucleotides read TGTGCCAGCAGTCATCACACCGGGGAGCTGTTTTTT. This rearrangement joins TRBV27 to TRBJ2-2; D is unresolved. The CDR3 contains 12 residues. Deletions cut 5 bases from V and 3 bases from J, with 4 bases between. Per the germline V gene, CDR1 is MNHEY and CDR2 is SMNVEV (reference sequence).

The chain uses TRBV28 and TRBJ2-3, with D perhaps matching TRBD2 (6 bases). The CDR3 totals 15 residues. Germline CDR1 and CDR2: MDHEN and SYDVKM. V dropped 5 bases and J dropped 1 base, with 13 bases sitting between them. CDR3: CASSGRRDRTDTQYF. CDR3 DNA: TGTGCCAGCAGTGGACGGCGGGATCGCACAGATACGCAGTATTTT.

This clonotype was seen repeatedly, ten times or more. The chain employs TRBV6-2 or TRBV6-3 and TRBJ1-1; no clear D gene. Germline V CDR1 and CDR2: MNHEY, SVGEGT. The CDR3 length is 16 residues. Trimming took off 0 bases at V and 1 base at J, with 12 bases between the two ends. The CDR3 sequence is CASSYSLATPNTEAFF. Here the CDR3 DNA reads TGTGCCAGCAGTTACTCATTGGCAACTCCGAACACTGAAGCTTTCTTT.

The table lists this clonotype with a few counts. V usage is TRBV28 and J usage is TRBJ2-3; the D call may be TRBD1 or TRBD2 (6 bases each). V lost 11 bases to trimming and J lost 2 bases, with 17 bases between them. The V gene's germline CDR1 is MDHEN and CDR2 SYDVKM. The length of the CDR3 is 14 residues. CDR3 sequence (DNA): TGTGCCGGAGGGGCCCAGGGGAACACAGATACGCAGTATTTT. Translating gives CAGGAQGNTDTQYF.

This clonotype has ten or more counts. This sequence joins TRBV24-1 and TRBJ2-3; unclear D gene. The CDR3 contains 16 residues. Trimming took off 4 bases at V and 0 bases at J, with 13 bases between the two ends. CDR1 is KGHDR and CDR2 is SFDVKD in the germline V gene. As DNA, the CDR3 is TGTGCCACCAGTGACAGAAGCGATCGGAGCACAGATACGCAGTATTTT. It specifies CATSDRSDRSTDTQYF.

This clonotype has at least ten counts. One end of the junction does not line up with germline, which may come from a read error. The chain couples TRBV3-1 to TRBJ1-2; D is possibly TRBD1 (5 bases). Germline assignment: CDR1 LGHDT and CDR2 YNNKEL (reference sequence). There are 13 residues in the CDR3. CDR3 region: CASSQDSRYGYTF. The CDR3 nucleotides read TGTGCCAGCAGTCAAGACAGCCGCTATGGCTACACCTTC.

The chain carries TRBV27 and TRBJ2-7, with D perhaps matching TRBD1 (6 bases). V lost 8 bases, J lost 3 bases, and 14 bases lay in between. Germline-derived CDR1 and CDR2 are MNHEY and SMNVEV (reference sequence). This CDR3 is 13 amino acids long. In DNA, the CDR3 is TGTGCCAGCGGCAGGGGTTTAAACTACGAGCAGTACTTC. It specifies CASGRGLNYEQYF.

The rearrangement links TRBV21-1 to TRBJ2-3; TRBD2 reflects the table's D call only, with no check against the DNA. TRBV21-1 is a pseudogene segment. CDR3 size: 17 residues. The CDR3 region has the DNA TGTGCCAGCAGCACACCATCGCTAACTAGCGGGATCGATACGCAGTATTTT. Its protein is CASSTPSLTSGIDTQYF.

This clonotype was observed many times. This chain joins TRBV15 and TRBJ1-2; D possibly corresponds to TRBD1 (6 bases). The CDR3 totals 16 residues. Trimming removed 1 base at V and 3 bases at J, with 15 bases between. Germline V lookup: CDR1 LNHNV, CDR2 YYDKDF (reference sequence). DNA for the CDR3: TGTGCCACCAGCAGAGGTTTGGCAGGGGCGGACTATGGCTACACCTTC. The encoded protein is CATSRGLAGADYGYTF.

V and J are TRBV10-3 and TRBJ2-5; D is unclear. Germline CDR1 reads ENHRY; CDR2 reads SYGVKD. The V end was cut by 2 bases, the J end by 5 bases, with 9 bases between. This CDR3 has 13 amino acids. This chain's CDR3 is CAISERNRETQYF. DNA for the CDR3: TGTGCCATCAGTGAGAGGAATAGGGAGACCCAGTACTTC.

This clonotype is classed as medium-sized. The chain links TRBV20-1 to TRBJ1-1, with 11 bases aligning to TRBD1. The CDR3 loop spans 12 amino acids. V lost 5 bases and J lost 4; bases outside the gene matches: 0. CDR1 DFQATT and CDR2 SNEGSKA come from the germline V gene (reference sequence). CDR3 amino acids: CSAGQGATEAFF. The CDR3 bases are TGCAGTGCTGGACAGGGGGCCACTGAAGCTTTCTTT.

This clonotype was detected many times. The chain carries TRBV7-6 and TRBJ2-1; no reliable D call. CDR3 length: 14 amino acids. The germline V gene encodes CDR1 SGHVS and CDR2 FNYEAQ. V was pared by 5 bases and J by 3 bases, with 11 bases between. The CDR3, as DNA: TGTGCCAGCAGCCCAAACATTATCTACAATGAGCAGTTCTTC. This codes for CASSPNIIYNEQFF.

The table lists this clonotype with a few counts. CDR3 DNA sequence: TGTGCCAGCTCACCGCCCGACAGGGAAAGGGTCACAGATACGCAGTATTTT. Amino acids: CASSPPDRERVTDTQYF. The chain joins TRBV18 to TRBJ2-3; 7 bases agree with TRBD1. The CDR3 length is 17 residues. Germline lookup yields CDR1 KGHSH and CDR2 LQKENI. V shed 3 bases and J 2 bases; nucleotides not matched to a gene: 11.

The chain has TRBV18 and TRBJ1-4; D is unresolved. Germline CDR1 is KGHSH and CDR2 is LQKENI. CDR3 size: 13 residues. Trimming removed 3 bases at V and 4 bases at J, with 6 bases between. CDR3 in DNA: TGTGCCAGCTCACCGGGCATTAATGAAAAACTGTTTTTT. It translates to CASSPGINEKLFF.

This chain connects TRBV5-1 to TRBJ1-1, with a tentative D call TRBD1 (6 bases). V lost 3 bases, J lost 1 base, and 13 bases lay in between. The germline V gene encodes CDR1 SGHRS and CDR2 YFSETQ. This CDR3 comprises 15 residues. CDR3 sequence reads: CASSSSGQTNTEAFF. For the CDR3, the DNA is TGCGCCAGCAGCTCCTCCGGACAGACGAACACTGAAGCTTTCTTT.

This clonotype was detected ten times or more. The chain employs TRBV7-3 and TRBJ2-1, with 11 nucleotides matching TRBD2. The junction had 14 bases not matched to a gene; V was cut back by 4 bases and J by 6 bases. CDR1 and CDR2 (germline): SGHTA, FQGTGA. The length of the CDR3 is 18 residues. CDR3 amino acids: CASSSRGGIAGGSNEQFF. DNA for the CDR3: TGTGCCAGCAGCTCCCGGGGGGGGATAGCGGGAGGGTCCAATGAGCAGTTCTTC.

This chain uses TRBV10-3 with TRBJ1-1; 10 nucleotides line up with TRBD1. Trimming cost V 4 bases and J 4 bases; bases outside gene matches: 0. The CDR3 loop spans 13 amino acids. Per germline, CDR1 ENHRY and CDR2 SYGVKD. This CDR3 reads CAISGTGGTEAFF. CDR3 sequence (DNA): TGTGCCATCAGTGGGACAGGGGGCACTGAAGCTTTCTTT.

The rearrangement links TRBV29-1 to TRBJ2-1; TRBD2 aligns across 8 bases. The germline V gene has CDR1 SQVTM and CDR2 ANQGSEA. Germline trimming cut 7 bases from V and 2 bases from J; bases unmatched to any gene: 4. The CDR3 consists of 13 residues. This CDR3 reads CSAGGGTYNEQFF. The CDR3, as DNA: TGCAGCGCGGGAGGGGGTACCTACAATGAGCAGTTCTTC.

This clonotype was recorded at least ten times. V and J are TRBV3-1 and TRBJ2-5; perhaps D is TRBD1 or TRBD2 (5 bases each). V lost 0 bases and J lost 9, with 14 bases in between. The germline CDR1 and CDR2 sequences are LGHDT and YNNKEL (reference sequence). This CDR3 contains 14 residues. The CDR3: CASSQDISRGAQYF. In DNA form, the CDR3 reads TGTGCCAGCAGCCAAGATATTTCCAGAGGGGCCCAGTACTTC.

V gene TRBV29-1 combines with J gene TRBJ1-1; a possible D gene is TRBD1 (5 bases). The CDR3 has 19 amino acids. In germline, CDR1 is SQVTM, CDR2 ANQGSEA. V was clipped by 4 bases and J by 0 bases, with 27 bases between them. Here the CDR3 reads CSVVSSFVPSGPLNTEAFF. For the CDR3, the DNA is TGCAGCGTTGTATCCAGTTTTGTCCCCTCGGGACCGCTGAACACTGAAGCTTTCTTT.